The clone carrying this T cell receptor beta chain was detected only once. This CDR3 spans 12 amino acids. These data are taken from a study of blood T cell repertoires in COVID-19. Background on the study: COVID-19 samples collected from the United States, Italy and Spain covered acute and convalescent phases. The cDNA or gDNA used as material had been derived from T cells, B-cell-depleted T cells, or PBMCs.

Source study methods: For nucleated cells, counts were estimated from reference gene primer amplification. Sequencing used immunoSEQ multiplex PCR; TCRdb keeps in-frame clones, though not all of them. That table furnishes V, J and clone size, whereas the DNA furnished D and trimming. Here the sample spans about 200,000 clones, over 70% being singletons. The sequenced material came from peripheral blood. The sequence came from a man aged 40-50 years with acute or convalescent COVID-19. This rearrangement joins TRBV21-1 to TRBJ1-5. TRBV21-1 is a pseudogene. Here the CDR3 reads CASSKNRGTQHF. CDR3 in DNA: TGTGCCAGCAGCAAAAACAGAGGGACCCAGCATTTT.